This is a list of T cell receptor beta chains from one sample in a study of shared clonotypes between healthy human individuals. Assay used: immunoSEQ multiplex PCR; TCRdb lists only in-frame clones, some missing. The data contain about 1 million clones, 65% to 80% of them singletons. Material: memory CD4+ T cells sorted from blood. The receptor source for this set is a man between 18 and 35 years old in good health. Both conserved end residues are part of each CDR3.

j_call: TRBJ1-5; cdr3_length: 14; v_call: TRBV6-4; cdr3_aa: CASSAGYSNQPQHF
j_call: TRBJ1-3; cdr3_length: 16; v_call: TRBV5-1; cdr3_aa: CASSSTPTGVGNTIYF
j_call: TRBJ2-7; cdr3_length: 12; v_call: TRBV6-1; cdr3_aa: CASSADYYEQYF
j_call: TRBJ2-3; cdr3_length: 14; v_call: TRBV4-1; cdr3_aa: CASSLRTGQDTQYF
j_call: TRBJ1-5; cdr3_length: 13; v_call: TRBV5-1; cdr3_aa: CASSSGQNQPQHF
j_call: TRBJ2-1; cdr3_length: 17; v_call: TRBV25-1; cdr3_aa: CASSANRGVAGRDEQFF
j_call: TRBJ1-5; cdr3_length: 15; v_call: TRBV9; cdr3_aa: CASSVEGTENQPQHF
j_call: TRBJ2-1; cdr3_length: 12; v_call: TRBV5-1; cdr3_aa: CASSRQGDEQFF
j_call: TRBJ1-4; cdr3_length: 17; v_call: TRBV5-8; cdr3_aa: CASSLGDTPRANEKLFF
j_call: TRBJ1-6; cdr3_length: 13; v_call: TRBV5-1; cdr3_aa: CASSLSGNSPLHF
j_call: TRBJ1-1; cdr3_length: 17; v_call: TRBV14; cdr3_aa: CASSFLPMGDFNTEAFF
j_call: TRBJ1-1; cdr3_length: 11; v_call: TRBV7-9; cdr3_aa: CASSLMREAFF
j_call: TRBJ1-6; cdr3_length: 13; v_call: TRBV6-1; cdr3_aa: CASSEMSFPPLHF
j_call: TRBJ2-5; cdr3_length: 15; v_call: TRBV6-1; cdr3_aa: CASRNGLAGGETQYF
j_call: TRBJ2-2; cdr3_length: 17; v_call: TRBV11-3; cdr3_aa: CASSLAPLAGVSGELFF
j_call: TRBJ1-1; cdr3_length: 13; v_call: TRBV30; cdr3_aa: CAWRADKNTEAFF
j_call: TRBJ2-2; cdr3_length: 15; v_call: TRBV19; cdr3_aa: CASSIDQDYTGELFF
j_call: TRBJ1-5; cdr3_length: 14; v_call: TRBV4-1; cdr3_aa: CASSQDPVNQPQHF
j_call: TRBJ2-5; cdr3_length: 13; v_call: TRBV7-9; cdr3_aa: CASSGQNQETQYF
j_call: TRBJ2-1; cdr3_length: 16; v_call: TRBV6-4; cdr3_aa: CASSPLRSGRGNEQFF